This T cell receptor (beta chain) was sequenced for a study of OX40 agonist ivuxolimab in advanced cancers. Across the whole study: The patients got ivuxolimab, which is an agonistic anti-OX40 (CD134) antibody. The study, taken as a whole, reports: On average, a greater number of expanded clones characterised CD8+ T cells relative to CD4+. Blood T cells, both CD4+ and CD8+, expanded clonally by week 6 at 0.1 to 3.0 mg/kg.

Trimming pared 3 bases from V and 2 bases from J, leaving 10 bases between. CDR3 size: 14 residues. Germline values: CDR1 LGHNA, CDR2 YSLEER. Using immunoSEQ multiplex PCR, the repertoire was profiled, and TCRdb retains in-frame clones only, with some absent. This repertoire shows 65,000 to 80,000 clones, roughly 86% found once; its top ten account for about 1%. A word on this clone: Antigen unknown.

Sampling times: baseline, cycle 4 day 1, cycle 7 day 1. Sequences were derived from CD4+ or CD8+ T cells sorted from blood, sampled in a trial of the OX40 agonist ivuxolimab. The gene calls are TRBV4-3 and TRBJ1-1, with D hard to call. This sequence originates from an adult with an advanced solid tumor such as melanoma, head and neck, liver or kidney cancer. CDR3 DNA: TGCGCCAGCAGCCAGGCCTTGGTTAACACTGAAGCTTTCTTT. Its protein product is CASSQALVNTEAFF.